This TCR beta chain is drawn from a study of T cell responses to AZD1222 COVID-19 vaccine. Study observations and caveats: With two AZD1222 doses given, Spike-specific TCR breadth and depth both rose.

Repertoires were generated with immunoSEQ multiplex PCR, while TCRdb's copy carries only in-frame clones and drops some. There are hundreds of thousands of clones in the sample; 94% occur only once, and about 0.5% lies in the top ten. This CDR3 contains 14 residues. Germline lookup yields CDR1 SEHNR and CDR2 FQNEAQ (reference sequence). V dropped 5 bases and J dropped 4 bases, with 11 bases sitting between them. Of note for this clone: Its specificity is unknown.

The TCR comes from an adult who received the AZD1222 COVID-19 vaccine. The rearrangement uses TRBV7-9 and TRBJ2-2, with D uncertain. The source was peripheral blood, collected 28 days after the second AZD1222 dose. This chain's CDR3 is CASSPGRTTGELFF. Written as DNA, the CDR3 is TGTGCCAGCAGCCCCGGACGGACCACCGGGGAGCTGTTTTTT. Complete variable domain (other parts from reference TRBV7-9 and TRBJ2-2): DTGVSQNPRHKITKRGQNVTFRCDPISEHNRLYWYRQTLGQGPEFLTYFQNEAQLEKSRLLSDRFSAERPKGSFSTLEIQRTEQGDSAMYLCASSPGRTTGELFFGEGSRLTVL.